This T cell receptor beta chain came from a study of shared clonotypes between healthy human individuals. Germline V lookup: CDR1 KGHSH, CDR2 LQKENI. Germline trimming cut 8 bases from V and 6 bases from J; bases unmatched to any gene: 10. The length of the CDR3 is 14 residues. Method: immunoSEQ multiplex PCR; TCRdb's copy keeps in-frame clones and lacks some. Of about 1.5 million clones listed, about 98% are singletons. The TCR originated in a man in his thirties or forties in good health. The V gene is TRBV18, the J gene TRBJ2-3; 8 bases are shared with TRBD2. The sample was naive CD4+ T cells sorted from blood. Subset meaning: CD45RA+ positively selected. The CDR3 here is CASQRAGLVDTQYF. The CDR3 DNA reads as TGTGCCAGCCAACGGGCGGGACTAGTCGATACGCAGTATTTT. Using reference TRBV18 and TRBJ2-3 for the parts outside the CDR3, the full variable domain is NAGVMQNPRHLVRRRGQEARLRCSPMKGHSHVYWYRQLPEEGLKFMVYLQKENIIDESGMPKERFSAEFPKEGPSILRIQQVVRGDSAAYFCASQRAGLVDTQYFGPGTRLTVL.